Listed below are T cell receptor beta chains from one sample, sequenced in a study of human T cells and chemical hapten exposure. From the RACE reads, TCRdb called clonotypes with MiXCR, one entry per CDR3 protein. The profile shows 80,000 to 100,000 distinct CDR3 sequences, under 14% of them singletons. The input for sequencing was whole blood, taken in connection with sensitization to the hapten diphenylcyclopropenone (DPC). Source of these receptors: a woman between 50 and 59 years old with alopecia areata. Some clones in this sample may be carry-over from other donors' samples. The CDR3 runs from the conserved cysteine through the conserved F or W. The D gene is left open where the match is weak. Part of the rows lack a size; the others show once, few, many or a class for expanded clones.

J gene: TRBJ2-3; D gene: -; clone size: few; V gene: TRBV29-1; CDR3 DNA: TGCACCAGTTGGAGGGGCACAGATACGCAGTATTTT; CDR3 protein: CTSWRGTDTQYF
J gene: TRBJ2-4; D gene: TRBD2; clone size: few; V gene: TRBV3-1; CDR3 DNA: TGTGCCAGCAGCCTGCTCCTAGCGGGAGAGCCCAAAAACATTCAGTACTTC; CDR3 protein: CASSLLLAGEPKNIQYF
J gene: TRBJ1-5; D gene: -; clone size: many; V gene: TRBV12-3/TRBV12-4; CDR3 DNA: TGTGCCAGCAGTTTGACCCAGGGGTATCAGCCCCAGCATTTT; CDR3 protein: CASSLTQGYQPQHF
J gene: TRBJ2-3; D gene: TRBD2; clone size: -; V gene: TRBV20-1; CDR3 DNA: TGCAGTGCCGGGACTAGCTTGGGCACAGATACGCAGTATTTT; CDR3 protein: CSAGTSLGTDTQYF
J gene: TRBJ1-6; D gene: -; clone size: many; V gene: TRBV12-3/TRBV12-4; CDR3 DNA: TGTGCCAGCAGTTTATTAGGGGGGGAATCACCCCACCACTTT; CDR3 protein: CASSLLGGESPHHF
J gene: TRBJ2-7; D gene: TRBD2; clone size: few; V gene: TRBV5-1; CDR3 DNA: TGCGCCAGCAGCCTGACTAGCGGTTTATACGAGCAGTACTTC; CDR3 protein: CASSLTSGLYEQYF
J gene: TRBJ2-1; D gene: TRBD2; clone size: -; V gene: TRBV7-9; CDR3 DNA: TGTGCCAGCAGCCCCGGGGGAGCGGGAGGGAATGAGCAGTTCTTC; CDR3 protein: CASSPGGAGGNEQFF
J gene: TRBJ1-1; D gene: -; clone size: -; V gene: TRBV29-1; CDR3 DNA: TGCAGCGCCCGGGGGGGGCAGGGGAACACTGAAGCTTTCTTT; CDR3 protein: CSARGGQGNTEAFF
J gene: TRBJ2-1; D gene: -; clone size: many; V gene: TRBV19; CDR3 DNA: TGTGCCAGTAGTATGTGGCTAGGGGGTGAGCAGTTCTTC; CDR3 protein: CASSMWLGGEQFF
J gene: TRBJ2-2; D gene: TRBD2; clone size: many; V gene: TRBV5-4; CDR3 DNA: TGTGCCAGCAGCTTGAGAGTAGCGGGAAGCACCGGGGAGCTGTTTTTT; CDR3 protein: CASSLRVAGSTGELFF
J gene: TRBJ2-1; D gene: TRBD1; clone size: -; V gene: TRBV9; CDR3 DNA: TGTGCCAGCAGCCCGACGACAGGGTGGCGGTTAAATGAGCAGTTCTTC; CDR3 protein: CASSPTTGWRLNEQFF
J gene: TRBJ2-7; D gene: TRBD2; clone size: -; V gene: TRBV11-2; CDR3 DNA: TGTGCCAGCAGCCCGGGGACTACCTCCTACGAGCAGTACTTC; CDR3 protein: CASSPGTTSYEQYF
J gene: TRBJ2-3; D gene: TRBD2; clone size: -; V gene: TRBV9; CDR3 DNA: TGTGCCAGCAGCCTCGGGGCTAGCGGACTGAGTGTAGATACGCAGTATTTT; CDR3 protein: CASSLGASGLSVDTQYF
J gene: TRBJ1-4; D gene: TRBD1; clone size: many; V gene: TRBV6-1; CDR3 DNA: TGTGCCACCCAGGGGGGTAATGAAAAACTGTTTTTT; CDR3 protein: CATQGGNEKLFF
J gene: TRBJ2-5; D gene: TRBD1; clone size: many; V gene: TRBV7-2; CDR3 DNA: TGTGCCAGCAGCTTAGCAGGGGGCGGAGAGACCCAGTACTTC; CDR3 protein: CASSLAGGGETQYF
J gene: TRBJ2-2; D gene: -; clone size: few; V gene: TRBV27; CDR3 DNA: TGTGCCAGCAGTTTATCCGGGAGAGGGACCGGGGAGCTGTTTTTT; CDR3 protein: CASSLSGRGTGELFF
J gene: TRBJ2-1; D gene: -; clone size: few; V gene: TRBV20-1; CDR3 DNA: TGCAGTGCTAGAACTCCTCGTAGTGGGAATGAGCAGTTCTTC; CDR3 protein: CSARTPRSGNEQFF
J gene: TRBJ1-1; D gene: -; clone size: many; V gene: TRBV24-1; CDR3 DNA: TGTGCCACCAGTGAACGAGGGGTCGGTAGGTCTTTCTTT; CDR3 protein: CATSERGVGRSFF
J gene: TRBJ1-1; D gene: TRBD1; clone size: -; V gene: TRBV20-1; CDR3 DNA: TGCAGTGCTAGTGGAGGGACAGGGGTTATGAACACTGAAGCTTTCTTT; CDR3 protein: CSASGGTGVMNTEAFF
J gene: TRBJ1-1; D gene: -; clone size: many; V gene: TRBV5-1; CDR3 DNA: TGCGCCAGCAGCTTGGACAAGAACACTGAAGCTTTCTTT; CDR3 protein: CASSLDKNTEAFF
J gene: TRBJ1-1; D gene: -; clone size: many; V gene: TRBV6-5; CDR3 DNA: TGTGCCAGCAGTTATTTTCGGGAAAACACTGAAGCTTTCTTT; CDR3 protein: CASSYFRENTEAFF
J gene: TRBJ2-7; D gene: -; clone size: -; V gene: TRBV12-5; CDR3 DNA: TGTGCTAGTGGTTTGGTAGAATCCCCTCCCGAGCAGTACTTC; CDR3 protein: CASGLVESPPEQYF
J gene: TRBJ2-7; D gene: TRBD2; clone size: few; V gene: TRBV12-3/TRBV12-4; CDR3 DNA: TGTGCCAGCAGTTCCAGGCTAGCGGGGAGGTACGAGCAGTACTTC; CDR3 protein: CASSSRLAGRYEQYF
J gene: TRBJ1-2; D gene: -; clone size: many; V gene: TRBV6-5; CDR3 DNA: TGTGCCAGCAGAACTGACAGTAACTATGGCTACACCTTC; CDR3 protein: CASRTDSNYGYTF
J gene: TRBJ2-6; D gene: -; clone size: few; V gene: TRBV4-3; CDR3 DNA: TGCGCCAGCAGCGCCGGGACGGCAGGGGCTGGGGCCAACGTCCTGACTTTC; CDR3 protein: CASSAGTAGAGANVLTF
J gene: TRBJ2-1; D gene: -; clone size: few; V gene: TRBV4-1; CDR3 DNA: TGCGCCAGCAGCCAAGATCCGCCGCCGGGTTCCTACAATGAGCAGTTCTTC; CDR3 protein: CASSQDPPPGSYNEQFF
J gene: TRBJ1-1; D gene: -; clone size: many; V gene: TRBV12-3/TRBV12-4; CDR3 DNA: TGTGCCAGCAGTTTTAATCAGGGCCCTGAAGCTTTCTTT; CDR3 protein: CASSFNQGPEAFF
J gene: TRBJ1-1; D gene: -; clone size: many; V gene: TRBV4-2; CDR3 DNA: TGTGCCAGCAGCCAAGTTGGGCGGGCTGAAGCTTTCTTT; CDR3 protein: CASSQVGRAEAFF
J gene: TRBJ2-3; D gene: -; clone size: -; V gene: TRBV28; CDR3 DNA: TGTGCCACTCGACTAGATGGCACAGATACGCAGTATTTT; CDR3 protein: CATRLDGTDTQYF
J gene: TRBJ2-5; D gene: -; clone size: many; V gene: TRBV5-1; CDR3 DNA: TGCGCCAGCAGCTTGGATTGGACTAACCAAGAGACCCAGTACTTC; CDR3 protein: CASSLDWTNQETQYF
J gene: TRBJ1-6; D gene: -; clone size: -; V gene: TRBV21-1; CDR3 DNA: TGTGCCAGCAGCAATCAGAGAAATTCACCCCTCCACTTT; CDR3 protein: CASSNQRNSPLHF